Sequencing of this TCR beta chain was carried out in a study of blood T cell repertoires in COVID-19. V lost 1 base and J 5 bases, leaving 6 bases between the germline ends. There are 13 residues in the CDR3. Only a few counts were recorded for this clone. Repertoires were generated with immunoSEQ multiplex PCR, while TCRdb's copy carries only in-frame clones and drops some. The data contain 120,000 to 150,000 clones, approximately 81% of them singletons. This chain joins TRBV12-3 or TRBV12-4 and TRBJ1-5; D call uncertain. The source material was peripheral blood. This receptor was taken from a human donor with acute or convalescent COVID-19. The donor label of this sample is uncertain. CDR3 amino acids: CASSLGRDQPQHF. As DNA, the CDR3 is TGTGCCAGCAGTTTAGGGAGGGATCAGCCCCAGCATTTT.